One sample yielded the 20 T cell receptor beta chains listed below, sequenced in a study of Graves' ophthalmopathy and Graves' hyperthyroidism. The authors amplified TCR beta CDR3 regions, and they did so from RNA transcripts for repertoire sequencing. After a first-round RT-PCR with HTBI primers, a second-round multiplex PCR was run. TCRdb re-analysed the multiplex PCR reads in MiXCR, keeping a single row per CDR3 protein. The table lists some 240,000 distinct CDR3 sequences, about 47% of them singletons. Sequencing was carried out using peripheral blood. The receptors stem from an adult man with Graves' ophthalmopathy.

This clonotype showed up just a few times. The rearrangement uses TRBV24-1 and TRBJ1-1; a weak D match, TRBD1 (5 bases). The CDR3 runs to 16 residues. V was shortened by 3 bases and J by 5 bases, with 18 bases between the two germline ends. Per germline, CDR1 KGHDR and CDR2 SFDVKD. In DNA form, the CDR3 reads TGTGCCACCAGTGATCCTCGGGGGGGGGGAAGGACTGAAGCTTTCTTT. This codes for CATSDPRGGGRTEAFF.

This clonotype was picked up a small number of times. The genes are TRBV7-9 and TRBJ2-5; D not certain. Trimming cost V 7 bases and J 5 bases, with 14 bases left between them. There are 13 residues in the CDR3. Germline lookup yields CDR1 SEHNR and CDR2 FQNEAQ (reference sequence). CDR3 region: CASKASLTETQYF. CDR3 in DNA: TGTGCCAGCAAAGCGTCCCTAACGGAGACCCAGTACTTC.

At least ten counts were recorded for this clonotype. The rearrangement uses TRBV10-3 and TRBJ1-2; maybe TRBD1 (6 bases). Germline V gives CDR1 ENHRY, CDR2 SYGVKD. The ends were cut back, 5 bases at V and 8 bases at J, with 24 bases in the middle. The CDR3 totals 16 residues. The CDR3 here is CAISRDTSARRGGYTF. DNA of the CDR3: TGTGCCATCAGTCGGGACACCTCGGCAAGGCGGGGGGGCTACACCTTC.

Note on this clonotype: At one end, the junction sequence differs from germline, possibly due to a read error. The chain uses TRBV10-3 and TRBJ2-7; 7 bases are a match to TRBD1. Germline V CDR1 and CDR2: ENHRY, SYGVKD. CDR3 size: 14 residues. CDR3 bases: TGTGCCAGCAGTAATAGACAGGGAACCTACGAGCAGTACTTC. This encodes CASSNRQGTYEQYF.

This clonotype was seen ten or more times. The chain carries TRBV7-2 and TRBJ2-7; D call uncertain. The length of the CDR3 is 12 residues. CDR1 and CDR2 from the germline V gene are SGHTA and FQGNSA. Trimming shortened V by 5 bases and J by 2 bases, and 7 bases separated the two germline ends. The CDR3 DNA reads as TGTGCCAGCAGCCTTACTACCTACGAGCAGTACTTC. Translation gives CASSLTTYEQYF. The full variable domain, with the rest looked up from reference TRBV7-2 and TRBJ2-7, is GAGVSQSPSNKVTEKGKDVELRCDPISGHTALYWYRQSLGQGLEFLIYFQGNSAPDKSGLPSDRFSAERTGGSVSTLTIQRTQQEDSAVYLCASSLTTYEQYFGPGTRLTVT.

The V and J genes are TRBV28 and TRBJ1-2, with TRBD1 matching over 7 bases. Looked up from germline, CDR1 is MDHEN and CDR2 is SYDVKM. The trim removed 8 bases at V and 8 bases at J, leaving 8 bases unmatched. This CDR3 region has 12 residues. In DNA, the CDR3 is TGTGCCAGCCTGACAGGGCTCGAGGGCTACACCTTC. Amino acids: CASLTGLEGYTF.

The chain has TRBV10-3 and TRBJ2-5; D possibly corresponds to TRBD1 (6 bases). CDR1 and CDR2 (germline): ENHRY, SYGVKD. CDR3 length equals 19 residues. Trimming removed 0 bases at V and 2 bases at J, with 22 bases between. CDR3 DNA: TGTGCCATCAGTGAGTCGTGGGGCCTACGACAGGACACACAAGAGACCCAGTACTTC. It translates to CAISESWGLRQDTQETQYF.

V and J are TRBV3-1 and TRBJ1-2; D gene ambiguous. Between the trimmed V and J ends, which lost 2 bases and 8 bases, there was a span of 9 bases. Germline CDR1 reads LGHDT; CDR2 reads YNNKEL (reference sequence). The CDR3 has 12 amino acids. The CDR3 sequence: CASSQYTGGYTF. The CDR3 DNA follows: TGTGCCAGCAGCCAATATACTGGGGGCTACACCTTC.

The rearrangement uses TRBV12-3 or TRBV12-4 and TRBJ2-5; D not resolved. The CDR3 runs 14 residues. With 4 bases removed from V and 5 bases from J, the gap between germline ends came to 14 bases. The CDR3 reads CASSYDPFGETQYF. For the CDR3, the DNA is TGTGCCAGCAGTTACGACCCATTTGGGGAGACCCAGTACTTC.

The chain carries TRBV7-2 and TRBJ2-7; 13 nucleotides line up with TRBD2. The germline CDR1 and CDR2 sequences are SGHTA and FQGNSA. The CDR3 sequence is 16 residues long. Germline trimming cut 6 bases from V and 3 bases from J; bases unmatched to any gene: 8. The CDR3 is CASSSPRTSGGYEQYF. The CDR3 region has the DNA TGTGCCAGCAGTTCCCCACGGACTAGCGGGGGCTACGAGCAGTACTTC.

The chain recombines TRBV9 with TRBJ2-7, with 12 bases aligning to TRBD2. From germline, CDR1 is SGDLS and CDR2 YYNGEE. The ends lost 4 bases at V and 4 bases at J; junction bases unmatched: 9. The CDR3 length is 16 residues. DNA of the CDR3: TGTGCCAGCAGCCACTACTCTAGCGGGGGGGCTTACGAGCAGTACTTC. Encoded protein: CASSHYSSGGAYEQYF.

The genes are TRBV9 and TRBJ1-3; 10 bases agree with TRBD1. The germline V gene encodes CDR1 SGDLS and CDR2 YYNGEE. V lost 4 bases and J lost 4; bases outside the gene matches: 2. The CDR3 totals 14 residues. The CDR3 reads CASSLGQGGNTIYF. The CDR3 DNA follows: TGTGCCAGCAGCTTGGGACAGGGGGGAAACACCATATATTTT.

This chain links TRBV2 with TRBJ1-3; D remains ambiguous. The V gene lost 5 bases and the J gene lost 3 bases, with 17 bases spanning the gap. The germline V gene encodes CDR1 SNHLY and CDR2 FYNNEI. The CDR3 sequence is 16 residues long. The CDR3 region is CASSYSSSRNGNTIYF. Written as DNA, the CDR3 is TGTGCCAGCAGTTACTCGAGTTCCAGGAATGGAAACACCATATATTTT.

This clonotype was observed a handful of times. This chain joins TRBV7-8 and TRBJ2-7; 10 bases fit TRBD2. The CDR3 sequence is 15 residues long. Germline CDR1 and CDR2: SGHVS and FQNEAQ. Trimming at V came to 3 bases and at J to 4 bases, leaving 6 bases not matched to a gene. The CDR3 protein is CASSLQAGGSYEQYF. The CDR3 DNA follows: TGTGCCAGCAGCTTGCAAGCGGGGGGGTCGTACGAGCAGTACTTC.

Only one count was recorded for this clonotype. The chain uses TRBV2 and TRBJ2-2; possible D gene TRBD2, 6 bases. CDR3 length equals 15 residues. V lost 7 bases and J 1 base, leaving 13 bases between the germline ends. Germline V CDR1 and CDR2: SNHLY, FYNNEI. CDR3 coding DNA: TGTGCCAGCACCCCCGGGAGACGGAACACCGGGGAGCTGTTTTTT. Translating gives CASTPGRRNTGELFF.

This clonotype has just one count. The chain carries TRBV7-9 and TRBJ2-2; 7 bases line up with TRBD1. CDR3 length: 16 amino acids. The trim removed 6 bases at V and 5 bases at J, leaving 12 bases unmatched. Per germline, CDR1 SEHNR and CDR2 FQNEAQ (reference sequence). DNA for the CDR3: TGTGCCAGCAGACCCGGACAGGCTCGAGGGACCGGGGAGCTGTTTTTT. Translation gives CASRPGQARGTGELFF.

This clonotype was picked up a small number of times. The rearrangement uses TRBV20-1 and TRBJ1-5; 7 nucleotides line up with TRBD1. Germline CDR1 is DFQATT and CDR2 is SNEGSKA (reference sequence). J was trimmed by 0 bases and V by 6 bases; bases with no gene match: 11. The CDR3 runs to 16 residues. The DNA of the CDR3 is TGCAGTGCAACCCTCCCGGGACAGTATAGCAATCAGCCCCAGCATTTT. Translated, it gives CSATLPGQYSNQPQHF.

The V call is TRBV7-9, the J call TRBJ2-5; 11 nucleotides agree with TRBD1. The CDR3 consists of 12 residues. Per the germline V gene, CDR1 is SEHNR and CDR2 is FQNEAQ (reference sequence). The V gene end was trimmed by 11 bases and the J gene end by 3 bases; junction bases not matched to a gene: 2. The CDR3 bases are TGTGCCGGACAGGGGGCCGAAGAGACCCAGTACTTC. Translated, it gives CAGQGAEETQYF.

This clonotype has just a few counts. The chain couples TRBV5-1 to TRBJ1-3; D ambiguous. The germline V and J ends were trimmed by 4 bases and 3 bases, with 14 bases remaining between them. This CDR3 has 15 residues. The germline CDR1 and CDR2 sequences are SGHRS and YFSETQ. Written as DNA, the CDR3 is TGCGCCAGCAGCCCCACCGTCCGCAGTGGAAACACCATATATTTT. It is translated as CASSPTVRSGNTIYF. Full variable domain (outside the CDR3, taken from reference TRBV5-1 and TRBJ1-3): KAGVTQTPRYLIKTRGQQVTLSCSPISGHRSVSWYQQTPGQGLQFLFEYFSETQRNKGNFPGRFSGRQFSNSRSEMNVSTLELGDSALYLCASSPTVRSGNTIYFGEGSWLTVV.

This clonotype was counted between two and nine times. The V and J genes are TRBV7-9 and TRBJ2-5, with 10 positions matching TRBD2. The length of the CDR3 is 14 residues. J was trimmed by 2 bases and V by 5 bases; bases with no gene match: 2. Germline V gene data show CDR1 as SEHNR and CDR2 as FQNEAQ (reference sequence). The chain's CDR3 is CASSPSGGQETQYF. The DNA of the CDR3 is TGTGCCAGCAGCCCTAGCGGGGGTCAAGAGACCCAGTACTTC.